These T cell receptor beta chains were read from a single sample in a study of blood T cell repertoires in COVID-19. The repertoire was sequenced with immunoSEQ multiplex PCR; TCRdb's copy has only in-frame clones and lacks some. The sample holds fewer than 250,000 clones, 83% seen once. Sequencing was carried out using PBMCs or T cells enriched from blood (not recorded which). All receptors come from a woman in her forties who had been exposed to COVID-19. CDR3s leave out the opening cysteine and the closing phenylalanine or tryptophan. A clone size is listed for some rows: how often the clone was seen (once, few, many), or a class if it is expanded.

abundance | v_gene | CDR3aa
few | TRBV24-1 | ATGGQGITDTQY
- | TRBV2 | ATTPGTSGGPYYSYEQY
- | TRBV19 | ASSIVDSQPQH
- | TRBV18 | ASSPPSLAGAGDTQY
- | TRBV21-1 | ASSLAGEPGAYNEQF
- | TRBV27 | ASSPLFTSGFNNEQF
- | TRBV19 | ASSMGSGGQETQY
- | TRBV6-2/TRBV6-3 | ASSYSDRGIQY
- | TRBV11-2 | ASSLEGGWGNEQF
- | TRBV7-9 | ASSGTPGGASYNEQF
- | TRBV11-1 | ASSPRWGVMNTEAF
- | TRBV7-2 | ASSFPDREVGTGYT
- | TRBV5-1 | ASSLVAGGRTDTQY
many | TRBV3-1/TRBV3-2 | ASSQEHFYGEGPTDTQY
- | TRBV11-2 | ASTPQY
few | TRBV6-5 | ASSPQDMRGQPQH